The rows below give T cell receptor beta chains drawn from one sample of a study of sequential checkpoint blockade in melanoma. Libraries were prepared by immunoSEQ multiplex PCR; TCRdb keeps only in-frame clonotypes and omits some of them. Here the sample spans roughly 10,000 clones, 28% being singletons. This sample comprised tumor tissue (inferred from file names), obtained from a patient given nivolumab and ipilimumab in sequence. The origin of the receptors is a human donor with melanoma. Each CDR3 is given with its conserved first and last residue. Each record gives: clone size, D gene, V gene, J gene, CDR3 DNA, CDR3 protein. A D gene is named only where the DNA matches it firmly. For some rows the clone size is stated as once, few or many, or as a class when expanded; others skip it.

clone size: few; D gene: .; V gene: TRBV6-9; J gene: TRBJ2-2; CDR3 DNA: TGTGCCAGCAACCCGGCCGGGGAGCTGTTTTTT; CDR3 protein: CASNPAGELFF
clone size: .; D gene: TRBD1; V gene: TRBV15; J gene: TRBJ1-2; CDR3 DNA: TGTGCCACCAACGAGGGAGGACAGGGAGGGTCCTGGGGCTACACCTTC; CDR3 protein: CATNEGGQGGSWGYTF
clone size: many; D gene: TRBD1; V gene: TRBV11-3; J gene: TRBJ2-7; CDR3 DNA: TGTGCCAGCAGCTCCATTAGACAGGGGATCTACGAGCAGTACTTC; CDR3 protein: CASSSIRQGIYEQYF
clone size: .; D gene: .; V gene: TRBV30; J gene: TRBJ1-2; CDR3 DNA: TGTGCCTGGAGTGTACAGTCCTATGGCTACACCTTC; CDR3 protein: CAWSVQSYGYTF
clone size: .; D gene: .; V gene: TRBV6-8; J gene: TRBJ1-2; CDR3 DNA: TGTGCCATCAGTGGGGGAACGCTCGGTAACTATGGCTACACCTTC; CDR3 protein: CAISGGTLGNYGYTF
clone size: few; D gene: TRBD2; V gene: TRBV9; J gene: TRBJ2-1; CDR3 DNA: TGTGCCAGCAGCGGGAGAATCCCGGGACTAGCGGGAGCTTCGAACAATGAGCAGTTCTTC; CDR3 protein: CASSGRIPGLAGASNNEQFF
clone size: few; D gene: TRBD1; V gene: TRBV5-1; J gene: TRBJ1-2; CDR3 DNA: TGCGCCAGCAGCCCCGGACAGGGGGTTATCTATGGCTACACCTTC; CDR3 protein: CASSPGQGVIYGYTF
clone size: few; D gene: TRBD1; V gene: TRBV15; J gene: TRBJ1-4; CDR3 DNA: TGTGCCACCAGCACCCGGACAGGGAGGGATGAAAAACTGTTTTTT; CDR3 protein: CATSTRTGRDEKLFF
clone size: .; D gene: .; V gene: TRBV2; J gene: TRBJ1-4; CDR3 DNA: TGTGCCAGCAGCCTGAGGGGGTCGGGTGAAAAACTGTTTTTT; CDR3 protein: CASSLRGSGEKLFF
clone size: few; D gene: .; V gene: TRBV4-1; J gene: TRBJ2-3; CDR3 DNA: TGCGCCAGCAGCCCGCACTTTAATATTATCGCAGATACGCAGTATTTT; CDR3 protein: CASSPHFNIIADTQYF
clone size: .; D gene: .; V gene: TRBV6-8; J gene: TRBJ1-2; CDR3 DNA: TGTGCCAGCAGCCTCAGGACGGCTCTTGACGCCACCTTC; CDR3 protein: CASSLRTALDATF
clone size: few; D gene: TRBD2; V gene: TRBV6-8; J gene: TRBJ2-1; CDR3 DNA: TGTGCCAGCAGCCCACCTAGCGGGGGTTACAATGAGCAGTTCTTC; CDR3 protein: CASSPPSGGYNEQFF
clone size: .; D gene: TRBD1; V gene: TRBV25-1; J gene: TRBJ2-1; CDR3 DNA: TGTGCCGAAGGACAGGGAAAGGTAGGGGAGCAGTTCTTC; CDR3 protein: CAEGQGKVGEQFF
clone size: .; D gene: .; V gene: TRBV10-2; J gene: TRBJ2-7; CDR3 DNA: TGCGCCAGCAGTGAGTCTTCAGGGGTTACCTACGAGCAGTACTTC; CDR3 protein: CASSESSGVTYEQYF
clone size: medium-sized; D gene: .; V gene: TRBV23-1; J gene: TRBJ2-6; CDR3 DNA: TGCGCCAGCAGTCAATTGGAGCAGTCCGGGGCCAACGTCCTGACTTTC; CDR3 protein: CASSQLEQSGANVLTF
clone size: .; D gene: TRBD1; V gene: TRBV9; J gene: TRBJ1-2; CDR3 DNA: TGTGCCAGCAGCCCCCGACAGGGCGGAACTTGGGGCTACACCTTC; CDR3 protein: CASSPRQGGTWGYTF
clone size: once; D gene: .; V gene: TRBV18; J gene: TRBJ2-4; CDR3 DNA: TGTGCCAGCTCACCTGCAGACGGAAACATTCAGTACTTC; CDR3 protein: CASSPADGNIQYF
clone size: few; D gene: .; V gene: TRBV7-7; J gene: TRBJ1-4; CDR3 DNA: TGTGCCAGCAGCCCTACAGGGACTAGAGAAAAACTGTTTTTT; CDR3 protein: CASSPTGTREKLFF
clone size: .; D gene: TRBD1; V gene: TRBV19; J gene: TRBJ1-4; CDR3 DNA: TGTGCCAGTAGTCCCAATGGACAGGGGAGTTACAAACTGTTTTTT; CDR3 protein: CASSPNGQGSYKLFF
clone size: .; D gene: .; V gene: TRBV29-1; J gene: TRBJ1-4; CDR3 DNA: TGCAGCGCCCAAGGGGGGTCCACTAATGAAAAACTGTTTTTT; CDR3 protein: CSAQGGSTNEKLFF
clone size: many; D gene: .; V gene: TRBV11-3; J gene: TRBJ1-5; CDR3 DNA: TGTGCCAGCAGCGCCATGGGCGCAGGTAGCAATCAGCCCCAGCATTTT; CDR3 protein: CASSAMGAGSNQPQHF
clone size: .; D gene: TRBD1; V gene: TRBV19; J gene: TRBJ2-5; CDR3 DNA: TGTGCCAGTAGTCCCGACAGGGTCCAAGAGACCCAGTACTTC; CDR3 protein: CASSPDRVQETQYF
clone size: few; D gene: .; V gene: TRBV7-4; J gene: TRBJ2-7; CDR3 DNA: TGTGCCAGTTCGGAAGCTATCGGCGTCGGGCAGTACTTC; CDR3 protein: CASSEAIGVGQYF
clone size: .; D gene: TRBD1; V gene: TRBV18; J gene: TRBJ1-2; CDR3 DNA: TGTGCCAGCTCCTCGGGACAGGTCAAGTATGGCTACACCTTC; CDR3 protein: CASSSGQVKYGYTF
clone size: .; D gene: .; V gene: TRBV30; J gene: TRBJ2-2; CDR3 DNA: TGTGCCTGGAACCTATGGGACACCGGGGAGCTGTTTTTT; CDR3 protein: CAWNLWDTGELFF
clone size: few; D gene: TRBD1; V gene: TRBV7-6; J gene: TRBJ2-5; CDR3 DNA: TGTGCCAGCAGCATTGACAGGGGGCAAGAGACCCAGTACTTC; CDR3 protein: CASSIDRGQETQYF
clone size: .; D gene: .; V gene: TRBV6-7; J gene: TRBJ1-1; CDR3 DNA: TGTGCCAGCAGAGGACGCGGTCGCACTGAAGCTTTCTTT; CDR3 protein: CASRGRGRTEAFF
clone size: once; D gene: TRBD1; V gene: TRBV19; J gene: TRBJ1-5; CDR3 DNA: TGTGCCAGTAGTATACCGGGACAGCCACGATCTTTTTATAGCAATCAGCCCCAGCATTTT; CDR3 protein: CASSIPGQPRSFYSNQPQHF
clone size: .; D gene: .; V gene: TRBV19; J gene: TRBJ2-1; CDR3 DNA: TGTGCCAGTGGTCGTGGGGGTTCTGATGAGCAGTTCTTC; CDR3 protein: CASGRGGSDEQFF
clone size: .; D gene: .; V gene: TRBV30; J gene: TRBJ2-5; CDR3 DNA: TGTGCCTGGAGTTCTGGGGGGTCACTCCAAGAGACCCAGTACTTC; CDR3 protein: CAWSSGGSLQETQYF
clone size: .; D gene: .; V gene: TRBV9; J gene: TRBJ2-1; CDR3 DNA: TGTGCCAGCAGCGTAGCATCAGATAGGTCTGAGCAGTTCTTC; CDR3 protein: CASSVASDRSEQFF
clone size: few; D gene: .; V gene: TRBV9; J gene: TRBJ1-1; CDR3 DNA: TGTGCCAGCAGTGTTGTGCAGGGTGGCGCTGAAGCTTTCTTT; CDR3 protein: CASSVVQGGAEAFF
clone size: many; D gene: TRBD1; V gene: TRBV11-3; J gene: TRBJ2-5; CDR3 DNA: TGTGCCAGCAGCTTAGGATGGGACAGGACTCAAGAGACCCAGTACTTC; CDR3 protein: CASSLGWDRTQETQYF
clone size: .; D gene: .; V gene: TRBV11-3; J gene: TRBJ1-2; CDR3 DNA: TGTGCCAGCAGCTTACGGGGAGAAAACTATGGCTACACCTTC; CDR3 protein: CASSLRGENYGYTF
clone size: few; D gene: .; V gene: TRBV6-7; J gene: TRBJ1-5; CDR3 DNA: TGTGCCAGCAGTACGCAGGGGCTTTATAGCAATCAGCCCCAGCATTTT; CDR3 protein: CASSTQGLYSNQPQHF
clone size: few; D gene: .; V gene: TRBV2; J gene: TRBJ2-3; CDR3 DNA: TGTGCCAGCAGCTACGGACTTAGCACAGATACGCAGTATTTT; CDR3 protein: CASSYGLSTDTQYF
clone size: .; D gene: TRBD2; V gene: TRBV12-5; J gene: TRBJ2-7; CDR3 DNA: TGTGCTAGTGGAAAGGGACTAGGGGGAACCTACGAGCAGTACTTC; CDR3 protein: CASGKGLGGTYEQYF
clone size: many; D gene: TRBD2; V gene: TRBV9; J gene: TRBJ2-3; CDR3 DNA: TGTGCCAGCAGGGAAAGCGGGGGACGCACAGATACGCAGTATTTT; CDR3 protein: CASRESGGRTDTQYF
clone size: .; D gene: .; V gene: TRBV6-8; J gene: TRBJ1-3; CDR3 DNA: TGTGCCAGCAGTTACTCGAGTGGAAACACCATATATTTT; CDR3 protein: CASSYSSGNTIYF
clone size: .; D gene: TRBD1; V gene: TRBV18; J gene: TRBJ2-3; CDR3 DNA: TGTGCCAGCTCAACAGAAGGGACAGGAGTGAGCACAGATACGCAGTATTTT; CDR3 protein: CASSTEGTGVSTDTQYF
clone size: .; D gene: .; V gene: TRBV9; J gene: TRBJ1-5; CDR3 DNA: TGTGCCAGCAGCGTAGCTGAGTCGGGGAGCAATCAGCCCCAGCATTTT; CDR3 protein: CASSVAESGSNQPQHF